These 7 T cell receptor beta chains were all obtained from the same sample, sequenced in a study of T-cell reconstitution after alpha-beta-depleted transplantation in children (dated by TCRdb to 2015 to 2016). The treatment or condition label, read with the paper, signifies: allogeneic hematopoietic cell transplantation with graft depleted of TCRalphabeta T cells and CD19 B cells. Library construction relied on PCR. Sequencer: Illumina HiSeq 2500. TCR library preparation used molecular barcoding, with unique molecular identifiers applied to normalize quantification of the TCRbeta repertoire. TCRdb reanalyzed the raw reads on its own, using fastp at Q25 for trimming and MiXCR for clone calling, and kept in-frame beta chains. Merged by CDR3 protein, the rows form single entries marked with the most common genes and DNA. Here the sample has about 240,000 distinct CDR3 sequences; about 25% occur a single time. The ten largest make up roughly 2.6% of the sample.

The sequencing here drew on PBMCs, taken before TCRalphabeta/CD19-depleted stem cell transplant. Receptor source: a girl aged 2 to 10 with Fanconi anemia, due to receive a stem cell transplant.

This clonotype appeared many times. The gene calls are TRBV9 and TRBJ2-3; D may be TRBD1 (5 bases). This CDR3 has 15 amino acids. V shed 0 bases and J shed 2 bases, with 10 bases lying between them. Per the germline V gene, CDR1 is SGDLS and CDR2 is YYNGEE. The CDR3 coding sequence is TGTGCCAGCAGCGTAGAGGGGAAACACACAGATACGCAGTATTTT. Translated, it gives CASSVEGKHTDTQYF. Based on the CDR3 plus reference TRBV9 and TRBJ2-3, the full variable domain is DSGVTQTPKHLITATGQRVTLRCSPRSGDLSVYWYQQSLDQGLQFLIQYYNGEERAKGNILERFSAQQFPDLHSELNLSSLELGDSALYFCASSVEGKHTDTQYFGPGTRLTVL.

There are many counts of this clonotype. The V gene is TRBV5-5, the J gene TRBJ2-3; tentatively, D is TRBD1 (7 bases). Germline-derived CDR1 and CDR2 are SGHKS and YYEKEE (reference sequence). This CDR3 has 18 residues. V was clipped by 2 bases and J by 0 bases, with 19 bases between them. CDR3 bases: TGTGCCAGCAGCTTTAGGGGGGACAGCTTGGCTAGCACAGATACGCAGTATTTT. It yields the protein CASSFRGDSLASTDTQYF.

The V call is TRBV20-1, the J call TRBJ2-7; 7 positions agree with TRBD1. Germline V gene lookup returns CDR1 DFQATT and CDR2 SNEGSKA (reference sequence). V lost 1 base to trimming and J lost 3 bases; unmatched junction nucleotides: 9. This CDR3 comprises 15 residues. CDR3 DNA: TGCAGTGCTAGAGTCATAGGGACAGCCGTCTACGAGCAGTACTTC. Translated, it gives CSARVIGTAVYEQYF.

This clonotype was detected ten times or more. The V gene is TRBV27, the J gene TRBJ1-2; 9 bases map to TRBD1. Unmatched junction bases numbered 8, after V lost 4 bases and J lost 5 bases. The CDR3 extends over 15 amino acids. CDR1 is MNHEY, CDR2 SMNVEV, per germline (reference sequence). The DNA for the CDR3 is TGTGCCAGCAGTTCTACACAGGGGGCGGGGTATGGCTACACCTTC. Translated, it gives CASSSTQGAGYGYTF.

J is TRBJ2-2 and V is TRBV20-1; D is uncertain. V lost 1 base, J lost 9 bases, and 9 bases lay in between. Germline CDR1 reads DFQATT; CDR2 reads SNEGSKA (reference sequence). This CDR3 contains 12 residues. CDR3 in DNA: TGCAGTGCTAGAGGGTCCACGAGGGAGCTGTTTTTT. This gives the protein CSARGSTRELFF.

The sample holds a few counts of this clonotype. The V and J genes are TRBV29-1 and TRBJ2-3, with TRBD2 matching 9 bases. Trimming cost V 4 bases and J 1 base; bases outside gene matches: 9. The length of the CDR3 is 16 residues. CDR1 and CDR2 from the germline V gene are SQVTM and ANQGSEA. The CDR3 DNA reads as TGCAGCGTTGTGGGGGCCTTAGCGGGGGGCACAGATACGCAGTATTTT. Residues: CSVVGALAGGTDTQYF.

The rearrangement uses TRBV7-2 and TRBJ2-3; 9 nucleotides agree with TRBD2. Germline values: CDR1 SGHTA, CDR2 FQGNSA. This CDR3 is 16 amino acids long. V gave up 10 bases and J gave up 1 base; unmatched junction bases: 12. The CDR3 is CAIRWSRTSGTDTQYF. CDR3 nucleotides: TGTGCCATCAGATGGTCAAGGACTAGCGGCACAGATACGCAGTATTTT.